This T cell receptor beta chain appears in the sequencing data of a study of graft-versus-host responses after intestinal transplantation. Study information: Each patient got anti-thymocyte globulin induction, then tacrolimus and steroids for around three years.

This CDR3 region has 15 residues. Germline CDR1 LNHNV, CDR2 YYDKDF (reference sequence). Trimming cost V 8 bases and J 2 bases, with 13 bases left between them. Generated by immunoSEQ multiplex PCR, the TCRdb table keeps only in-frame clones and is missing some. The profile covers around 37,000 clones, with under 85% appearing a single time and under 4% taken by the ten largest. This clonotype was sampled from a human patient who received an intestinal transplant, so some T cells may come from the graft donor. This material consisted of PBMCs, taken 1,000 to 1,200 days after transplant. This chain uses TRBV15 with TRBJ2-6; possibly TRBD1 for D (5 bases). The CDR3 DNA reads TGTGCCACCGGGGCCTCATCCACTGGGGCCAACGTCCTGACTTTC. This sequence encodes CATGASSTGANVLTF.